This paragraph covers one T cell receptor beta chain sequence. Antigen: not known. Germline V gives CDR1 MNHNY, CDR2 SVGAGI (reference sequence). There are 16 residues in the CDR3. Trimming shortened V by 6 bases and J by 1 base, and 15 bases separated the two germline ends. This entry is derived from a study of Tregs in tolerant kidney transplant recipients. Study at large: Mixed chimerism was transient after nonmyeloablative marrow transplants from related graft donors. Notes on the study in general: Some patients' samples used different primers over time, so nucleotide sequences weren't comparable.

Assay used: immunoSEQ multiplex PCR; TCRdb lists only in-frame clones, some missing. The table lists 60,000 to 95,000 clones, nearly 98% of them singletons. The chain has TRBV6-6 and TRBJ2-2, with D perhaps matching TRBD2 (5 bases). Here the sequenced sample was CD4+ T cells from blood, taken before the transplant. The receptor was derived from a human donor who received a combined kidney and bone marrow transplant. This chain's CDR3 is CASSRERTQNTGELFF. The CDR3 nucleotides read TGTGCCAGCAGCCGCGAGCGGACCCAGAACACCGGGGAGCTGTTTTTT.